The TCR beta chain under discussion was sequenced for a study of T-cell reconstitution after alpha-beta-depleted transplantation in children. Whole-study results and caveats: Expanded graft clones, several hundred of them, were reportedly the source of alpha-beta T cells about two months after transplant.

The TCRbeta library incorporated unique molecular identifiers. TCRdb re-called the PCR reads with MiXCR, one entry per CDR3 protein. The table has hundreds of thousands of distinct CDR3 sequences, around 13% seen once; the top ten hold roughly 0.84%. On this clonotype: Its antigen is still unknown.

The CDR3 consists of 13 residues. Trimming shortened V by 6 bases and J by 2 bases, and 14 bases separated the two germline ends. Germline V gene lookup returns CDR1 DFQATT and CDR2 SNEGSKA (reference sequence). This receptor was identified in a girl aged 2-10 years with congenital amegakaryocytic thrombocytopenia, due to receive a stem cell transplant. This specimen consisted of PBMCs, obtained before TCRalphabeta/CD19-depleted stem cell transplant. The J gene is TRBJ2-7, the V gene TRBV20-1; D might be TRBD2 (7 bases). The CDR3 DNA is TGCAGTGCGTGGGGGGGCCCAGCCTACGAGCAGTACTTC. It yields the protein CSAWGGPAYEQYF.